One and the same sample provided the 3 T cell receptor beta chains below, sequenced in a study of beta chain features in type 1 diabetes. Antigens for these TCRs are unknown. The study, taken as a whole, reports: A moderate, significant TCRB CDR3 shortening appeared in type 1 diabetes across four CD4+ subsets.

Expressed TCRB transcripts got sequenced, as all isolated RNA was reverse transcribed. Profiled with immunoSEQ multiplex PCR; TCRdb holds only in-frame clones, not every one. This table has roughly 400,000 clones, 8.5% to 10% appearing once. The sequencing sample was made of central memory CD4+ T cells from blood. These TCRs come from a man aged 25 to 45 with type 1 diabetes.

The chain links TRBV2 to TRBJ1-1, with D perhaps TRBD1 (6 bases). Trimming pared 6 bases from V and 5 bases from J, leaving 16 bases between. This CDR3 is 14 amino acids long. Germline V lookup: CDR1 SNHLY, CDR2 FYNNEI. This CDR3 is CASRAGVRGTEAFF. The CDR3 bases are TGTGCCAGCAGGGCAGGGGTAAGGGGAACTGAAGCTTTCTTT.

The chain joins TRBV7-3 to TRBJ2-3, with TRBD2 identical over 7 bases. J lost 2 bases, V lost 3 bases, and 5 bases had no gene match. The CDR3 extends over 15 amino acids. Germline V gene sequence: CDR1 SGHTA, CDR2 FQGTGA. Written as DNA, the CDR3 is TGTGCCAGCAGCTTCACGGGAGGACACACAGATACGCAGTATTTT. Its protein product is CASSFTGGHTDTQYF.

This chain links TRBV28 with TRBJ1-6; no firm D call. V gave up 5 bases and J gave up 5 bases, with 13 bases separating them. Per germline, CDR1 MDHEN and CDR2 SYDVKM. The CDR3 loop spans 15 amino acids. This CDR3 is CASSTWTVNNSPLHF. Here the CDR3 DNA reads TGTGCCAGCAGTACCTGGACGGTTAATAATTCACCCCTCCACTTT.